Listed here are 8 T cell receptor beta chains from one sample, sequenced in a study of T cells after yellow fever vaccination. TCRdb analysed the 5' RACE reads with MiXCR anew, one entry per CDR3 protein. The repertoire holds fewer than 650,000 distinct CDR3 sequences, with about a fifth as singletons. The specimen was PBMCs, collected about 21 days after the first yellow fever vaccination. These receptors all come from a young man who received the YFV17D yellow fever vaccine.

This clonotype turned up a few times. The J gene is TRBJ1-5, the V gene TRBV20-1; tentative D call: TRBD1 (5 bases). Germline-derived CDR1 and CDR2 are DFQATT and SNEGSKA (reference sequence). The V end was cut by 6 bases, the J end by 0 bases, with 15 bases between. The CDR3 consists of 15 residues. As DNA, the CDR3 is TGCAGTGCCCTCCTGGGGACGGATAGCAATCAGCCCCAGCATTTT. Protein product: CSALLGTDSNQPQHF.

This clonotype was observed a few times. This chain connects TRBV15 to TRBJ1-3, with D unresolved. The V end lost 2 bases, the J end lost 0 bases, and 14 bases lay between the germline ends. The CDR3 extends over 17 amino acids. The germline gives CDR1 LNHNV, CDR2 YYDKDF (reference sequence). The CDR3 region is CATSRLPVGDSGNTIYF. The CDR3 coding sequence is TGTGCCACCAGCAGACTGCCGGTGGGAGACTCTGGAAACACCATATATTTT.

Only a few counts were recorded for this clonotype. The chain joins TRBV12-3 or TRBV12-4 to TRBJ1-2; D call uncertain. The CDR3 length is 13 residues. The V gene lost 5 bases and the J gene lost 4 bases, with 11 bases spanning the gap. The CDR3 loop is CASSPGRGYGYTF. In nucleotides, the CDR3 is TGTGCCAGCAGTCCCGGACGGGGCTATGGCTACACCTTC.

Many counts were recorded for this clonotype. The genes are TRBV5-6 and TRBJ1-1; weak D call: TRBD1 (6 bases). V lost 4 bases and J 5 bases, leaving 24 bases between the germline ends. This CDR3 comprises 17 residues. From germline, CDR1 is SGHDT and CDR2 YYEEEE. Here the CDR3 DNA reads TGTGCCAGCAGCCCGGTCTCCGGGACAAAAGTCGGGACTGAAGCTTTCTTT. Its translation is CASSPVSGTKVGTEAFF.

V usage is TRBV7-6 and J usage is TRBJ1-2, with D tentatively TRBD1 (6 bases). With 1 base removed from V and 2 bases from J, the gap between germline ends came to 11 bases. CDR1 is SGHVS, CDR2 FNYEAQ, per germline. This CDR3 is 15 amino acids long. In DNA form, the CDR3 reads TGTGCCAGCAGCTTAGGGCCAGGGGAGAACTATGGCTACACCTTC. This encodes CASSLGPGENYGYTF.

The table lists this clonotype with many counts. As DNA, the CDR3 is TGTGCCACCAGCCTGGACAGTAGCGAGCAGTACTTC. Translating it yields CATSLDSSEQYF. This chain uses TRBV15 with TRBJ2-7, with a weak D call TRBD1 (6 bases). CDR1 and CDR2 (germline): LNHNV, YYDKDF (reference sequence). Trimming removed 5 bases at V and 6 bases at J, with 11 bases between. This CDR3 has 12 residues.

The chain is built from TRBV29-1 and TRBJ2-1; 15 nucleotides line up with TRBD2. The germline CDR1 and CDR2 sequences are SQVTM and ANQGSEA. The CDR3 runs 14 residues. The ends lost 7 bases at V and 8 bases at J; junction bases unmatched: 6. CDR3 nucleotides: TGCAGCGCCAGGGGACTAGCGGGGGGTGATGAGCAGTTCTTC. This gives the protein CSARGLAGGDEQFF.

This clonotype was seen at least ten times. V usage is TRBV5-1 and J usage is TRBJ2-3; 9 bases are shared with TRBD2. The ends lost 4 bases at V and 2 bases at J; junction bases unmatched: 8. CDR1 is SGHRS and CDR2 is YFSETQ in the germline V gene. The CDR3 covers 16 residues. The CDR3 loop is CASSARPSGNTDTQYF. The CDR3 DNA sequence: TGCGCCAGCAGCGCCAGGCCTAGCGGGAACACAGATACGCAGTATTTT.